This T cell receptor beta chain originates from a study of CD8 T cells in Susac syndrome. Random hexamers primed reverse transcription of roughly 0.45 to 1 ug RNA. The amplification used immunoSEQ multiplex PCR on TCR beta CDR3; it spanned 54 Vbeta and 13 Jbeta. TCRdb called the immunoSEQ multiplex PCR reads again in MiXCR, with one record for every CDR3 protein. The sample gives a few hundred thousand distinct CDR3 sequences, around 90% of which show up once; about 0.13% is in the top ten. TCR beta from blood CD8+ and CD4+ T cells was sequenced. Patients with stable or active relapsing-remitting disease, all of them treatment-naive, made up the multiple sclerosis controls. Negative isolation yielded the CD8+ and CD4+ T cells, while FACS enriched the TEMRA cells. This receptor was obtained from a human donor with multiple sclerosis. The sequencing sample was made of CD8+ T cells from PBMCs.

The CDR3 DNA is TGTGCCAGCAGCCCCCCCGGCAGGGGAGACACAGATACGCAGTATTTT. This gives the protein CASSPPGRGDTDTQYF. The V call is TRBV6-1, the J call TRBJ2-3; tentatively, D is TRBD1 (6 bases). The V end was cut by 6 bases, the J end by 2 bases, with 18 bases between. This CDR3 is built from 16 residues. From germline, CDR1 is MNHNS and CDR2 SASEGT.